The present T cell receptor (beta chain) was sequenced within a study of T cell responses to AZD1222 COVID-19 vaccine. About the study: Analyses pooled second doses at about 4 or about 12 weeks.

The data were produced by immunoSEQ multiplex PCR, yet TCRdb's version contains in-frame clones alone and is incomplete. The sample carries under 150,000 clones, about 90% recorded once. To note about this clone: What it binds is unknown.

Findings and caveats of the study: Receipt of two AZD1222 doses was followed by a rise in Spike-specific TCR breadth and depth. Donors skewed white British and female; clonal diversity was possibly underestimated. Researchers took repertoire samples only after the peak T cell response had come.

This TCR was recovered from an adult in good health. The starting material was peripheral blood, obtained on day 0 of AZD1222 vaccination.

Here the CDR3 reads CASRGTAGHYGYTF. The CDR3 bases are TGTGCCAGCAGGGGGACGGCAGGTCATTATGGCTACACCTTC. The rearrangement uses TRBV5-4 and TRBJ1-2, with a weak D call TRBD1 (5 bases). In germline, CDR1 is SGHNT, CDR2 YYREEE (reference sequence). Trimming shortened V by 5 bases and J by 5 bases, and 16 bases separated the two germline ends. The CDR3 is made up of 14 amino acids.